These 27 T cell receptor beta chains came from one sample sequenced in a study of graft-versus-host responses after intestinal transplantation. 200,000 CFSE-labeled responder cells were plated with 200,000 irradiated, violet-dye-labeled stimulator cells. The assay was immunoSEQ multiplex PCR, and TCRdb's table has in-frame clones only and misses some. Of 15,000 or so clones listed, more than 25% are singletons. The source material was alloreactive CD8+ T cells from a mixed lymphocyte reaction culture, sampled before intestinal transplant. Subset: CFSE-low proliferating T cells sorted from roughly six-day pre-transplant mixed lymphocyte reaction (GvH or HvG direction). The receptors here all came from a human patient who received an intestinal transplant.

This clone counts as large. V and J are TRBV7-2 and TRBJ2-4, with 7 nucleotides matching TRBD1. Per the germline V gene, CDR1 is SGHTA and CDR2 is FQGNSA. The CDR3 is 16 residues long. The ends lost 4 bases at V and 0 bases at J; junction bases unmatched: 6. CDR3 sequence reads: CASSSSGTVAKNIQYF. The CDR3 DNA sequence: TGTGCCAGCAGCTCCTCCGGGACAGTAGCCAAAAACATTCAGTACTTC.

This chain uses TRBV6-1 with TRBJ2-3; D perhaps matches TRBD1 (6 bases). The CDR3 loop spans 14 amino acids. Germline V gene data show CDR1 as MNHNS and CDR2 as SASEGT. The V gene lost 6 bases and the J gene lost 1 base, with 11 bases spanning the gap. CDR3 coding DNA: TGTGCCAGCAGGGGGGCGTATGGCACAGATACGCAGTATTTT. This translates into CASRGAYGTDTQYF.

The V and J genes are TRBV18 and TRBJ2-1; D might be TRBD2 (6 bases). The CDR3 is made up of 15 amino acids. Germline loops: CDR1 KGHSH, CDR2 LQKENI. V was trimmed by 3 bases and J by 4 bases, leaving 13 bases between them. DNA of the CDR3: TGTGCCAGCTCACCGGGACTTGCCGATTACAATGAGCAGTTCTTC. Amino acids: CASSPGLADYNEQFF.

Only a few counts were recorded for this clone. The gene calls are TRBV11-2 and TRBJ2-3, with TRBD2 as a possible D gene (6 bases). The germline CDR1 and CDR2 sequences are SGHAT and FQNNGV. The V and J ends lost 5 bases and 6 bases respectively, with 21 bases between them. This CDR3 is 16 amino acids long. CDR3 in DNA: TGTGCCAGCAGCCCCCCACTAGCAGAGTCAGGTGATACGCAGTATTTT. Translation gives CASSPPLAESGDTQYF.

A few counts support this clone. The chain combines TRBV11-3 with TRBJ1-2, with 9 nucleotides matching TRBD1. The V and J ends lost 5 bases and 8 bases, in that order; junction bases with no gene match: 6. The CDR3 spans 13 residues. Germline V gives CDR1 SGHNT, CDR2 YENEEA. This CDR3 reads CASSPGTGRGYTF. The CDR3 DNA is TGTGCCAGCAGCCCAGGGACAGGGAGAGGCTACACCTTC.

The CDR3 spells CASSQDLDGGAGGYTF. CDR3 DNA: TGCGCCAGCAGCCAAGATCTGGACGGGGGTGCGGGCGGCTACACCTTC. The rearrangement uses TRBV4-3 and TRBJ1-2, with D possibly TRBD1 on 5 matching bases. V shed 0 bases and J shed 8 bases, with 19 bases lying between them. The CDR3 covers 16 residues. The germline V gene encodes CDR1 LGHNA and CDR2 YSLEER.

This clone was seen a handful of times. This rearrangement joins TRBV19 to TRBJ2-7, with a weak D call TRBD1 (6 bases). The V gene's germline CDR1 is LNHDA and CDR2 SQIVND (reference sequence). The CDR3 loop spans 13 amino acids. Between the trimmed V and J ends, which lost 3 bases and 5 bases, there was a span of 11 bases. CDR3 DNA: TGTGCCAGTAGTATTACAGGGATCCACGAGCAGTACTTC. Translating it yields CASSITGIHEQYF.

In its sample, this clone was seen a few times. The rearrangement uses TRBV7-6 and TRBJ1-2, with D tentatively TRBD1 (6 bases). CDR1 is SGHVS and CDR2 is FNYEAQ in the germline V gene. The CDR3 has 15 amino acids. The V and J ends lost 0 bases and 4 bases respectively, with 12 bases between them. CDR3: CASSLAPGDSYGYTF. CDR3 coding DNA: TGTGCCAGCAGCTTAGCGCCAGGGGATTCCTATGGCTACACCTTC.

V usage is TRBV11-2 and J usage is TRBJ2-2, with TRBD1 matching 7 bases. The CDR3 runs 17 residues. V gave up 5 bases and J gave up 2 bases; unmatched junction bases: 11. The germline CDR1 and CDR2 sequences are SGHAT and FQNNGV. The CDR3 is CASSPDPTGSNTGELFF. CDR3 DNA sequence: TGTGCCAGCAGCCCGGACCCGACAGGGTCAAACACCGGGGAGCTGTTTTTT. Filled out from reference TRBV11-2 and TRBJ2-2, the complete variable domain reads EAGVAQSPRYKIIEKRQSVAFWCNPISGHATLYWYQQILGQGPKLLIQFQNNGVVDDSQLPKDRFSAERLKGVDSTLKIQPAKLEDSAVYLCASSPDPTGSNTGELFFGEGSRLTVL.

This clone is a singleton in its sample. The CDR3 bases are TGTGCCAGCAGTTCCTTGGGACAGGGGGCTTTCTATGAAGCTTTCTTT. Amino acid sequence: CASSSLGQGAFYEAFF. J is TRBJ1-1 and V is TRBV28; 12 nucleotides match TRBD1. This CDR3 has 16 amino acids. With 4 bases clipped from V and 7 bases from J, the junction kept 10 bases outside the gene matches. Per germline, CDR1 MDHEN and CDR2 SYDVKM.

The rearrangement uses TRBV27 and TRBJ2-1; the D is unclear. The ends were cut back, 1 base at V and 3 bases at J, with 7 bases in the middle. Germline V lookup: CDR1 MNHEY, CDR2 SMNVEV (reference sequence). The CDR3 is made up of 14 amino acids. The CDR3 DNA sequence: TGTGCCAGCAGTTTATTCAACAGCTACAATGAGCAGTTCTTC. Amino acid sequence: CASSLFNSYNEQFF.

The table lists this clone with a few counts. The chain recombines TRBV4-3 with TRBJ2-1, with D tentatively TRBD1 (8 bases). This CDR3 spans 15 amino acids. The germline V and J ends were trimmed by 1 base and 5 bases, with 12 bases remaining between them. Germline V lookup: CDR1 LGHNA, CDR2 YSLEER. The CDR3 protein is CASSQGTGRDNEQFF. The CDR3 bases are TGCGCCAGCAGCCAAGGGACAGGGAGGGACAATGAGCAGTTCTTC.

The chain has TRBV25-1 and TRBJ2-5; 7 positions match TRBD1. J lost 2 bases, V lost 1 base, and 1 base had no gene match. CDR1 and CDR2 from the germline V gene are MGHDK and SYGVNS. The CDR3 is 14 amino acids. The CDR3 DNA reads as TGTGCCAGCAGTGAATGGGACAGTCAAGAGACCCAGTACTTC. Translating gives CASSEWDSQETQYF.

The gene calls are TRBV11-3 and TRBJ1-2; 7 nucleotides agree with TRBD1. With 4 bases clipped from V and 4 bases from J, the junction kept 3 bases outside the gene matches. The CDR3 is made up of 13 amino acids. The germline V gene has CDR1 SGHNT and CDR2 YENEEA. The chain's CDR3 is CASSSPGGYGYTF. The DNA for the CDR3 is TGTGCCAGCAGCTCGCCAGGGGGCTATGGCTACACCTTC.

This clone was seen a few times. This chain connects TRBV7-9 to TRBJ2-1; TRBD2 might be the D (6 bases). This CDR3 has 15 residues. Per germline, CDR1 SEHNR and CDR2 FQNEAQ (reference sequence). The V gene lost 1 base and the J gene lost 8 bases, with 15 bases spanning the gap. DNA for the CDR3: TGTGCCAGCAGCTTAGGTGATTCGGGGACTGATGAGCAGTTCTTC. Encoded protein: CASSLGDSGTDEQFF. The whole variable domain, remainder taken from reference TRBV7-9 and TRBJ2-1, is DTGVSQNPRHKITKRGQNVTFRCDPISEHNRLYWYRQTLGQGPEFLTYFQNEAQLEKSRLLSDRFSAERPKGSFSTLEIQRTEQGDSAMYLCASSLGDSGTDEQFFGPGTRLTVL.

A remark on this clone: An end of the junction differs from the germline gene, which may be a read error. The chain recombines TRBV7-2 with TRBJ2-3; D unclear. Germline V gives CDR1 SGHTA, CDR2 FQGNSA. CDR3 length: 14 residues. CDR3 sequence: CASSLAVLTDAQYF. In nucleotides, the CDR3 is TGTGCCAGCAGCTTAGCGGTCCTTACAGATGCGCAGTATTTT. Based on the CDR3 plus reference TRBV7-2 and TRBJ2-3, the full variable domain is GAGVSQSPSNKVTEKGKDVELRCDPISGHTALYWYRQSLGQGLEFLIYFQGNSAPDKSGLPSDRFSAERTGGSVSTLTIQRTQQEDSAVYLCASSLAVLTDAQYFGPGTRLTVL.

The gene calls are TRBV7-9 and TRBJ2-7; 8 nucleotides agree with TRBD1. The germline V gene encodes CDR1 SEHNR and CDR2 FQNEAQ (reference sequence). The V segment lost 4 bases and the J segment 2 bases; nucleotides outside the gene matches: 4. This CDR3 comprises 14 residues. The CDR3 spells CASSSGTGPYEQYF. CDR3 DNA sequence: TGTGCCAGCAGCTCAGGGACAGGCCCCTACGAGCAGTACTTC.

This clone is termed medium-sized (0.01 to 0.1%). This rearrangement joins TRBV27 to TRBJ2-1; maybe TRBD2 (5 bases). The CDR3 loop spans 17 amino acids. V was pared by 5 bases and J by 9 bases, with 26 bases between. Germline loops: CDR1 MNHEY, CDR2 SMNVEV (reference sequence). The CDR3 region is CASSLNHAGRGLGEQFF. CDR3 DNA: TGTGCCAGCAGTCTAAACCATGCCGGTCGGGGTTTGGGTGAGCAGTTCTTC.

This sequence joins TRBV5-8 and TRBJ2-1; TRBD2 matches 8 bases. The CDR3 runs to 15 residues. V was clipped by 4 bases and J by 9 bases; unmatched bases: 12. Germline V gene sequence: CDR1 SGHTS, CDR2 YDEGEE. The CDR3 is CASSPGPGGFREQFF. For the CDR3, the DNA is TGTGCCAGCAGCCCAGGTCCGGGGGGGTTCCGTGAGCAGTTCTTC.

This clone was counted between two and nine times. This chain joins TRBV4-3 and TRBJ1-1, with TRBD1 as a possible D gene (5 bases). Germline CDR1 is LGHNA and CDR2 is YSLEER. This CDR3 has 22 residues. V was cut by 0 bases and J by 0 bases, with 29 bases left in between. The CDR3 DNA follows: TGCGCCAGCAGCCAAGATTGGAGGGCAGAGTCTCTGGGGGATTATTTGAACACTGAAGCTTTCTTT. This sequence encodes CASSQDWRAESLGDYLNTEAFF.

The rearrangement uses TRBV7-9 and TRBJ1-1, with D tentatively TRBD1 (6 bases). CDR3 length equals 12 residues. Germline CDR1 SEHNR, CDR2 FQNEAQ (reference sequence). V lost 8 bases and J lost 1, with 8 bases in between. CDR3 DNA sequence: TGTGCCAGCCGCAGGGGGAACACTGAAGCTTTCTTT. It codes for CASRRGNTEAFF.

This sequence joins TRBV11-2 and TRBJ2-7, with a tentative D call TRBD2 (5 bases). CDR3 size: 14 residues. V dropped 1 base and J dropped 7 bases, with 14 bases sitting between them. Germline V gene lookup returns CDR1 SGHAT and CDR2 FQNNGV. The DNA for the CDR3 is TGTGCCAGCAGCTTAGCCTACAGCACTAGGGAGCAGTACTTC. It yields the protein CASSLAYSTREQYF.

The chain combines TRBV4-3 with TRBJ1-1; 10 bases map to TRBD1. This CDR3 spans 15 amino acids. Looked up from germline, CDR1 is LGHNA and CDR2 is YSLEER. The ends lost 4 bases at V and 5 bases at J; junction bases unmatched: 7. This CDR3 reads CASSLRGQGLTEAFF. CDR3 DNA: TGCGCCAGCAGCCTAAGGGGACAGGGGTTAACTGAAGCTTTCTTT.

This clone turned up a few times. This chain connects TRBV4-3 to TRBJ2-7, with unresolved D. CDR3 length: 14 amino acids. V lost 0 bases to trimming and J lost 0 bases, with 6 bases between them. In germline, CDR1 is LGHNA, CDR2 YSLEER. CDR3: CASSQDRYSYEQYF. As DNA, the CDR3 is TGCGCCAGCAGCCAAGATCGCTACTCCTACGAGCAGTACTTC.

This clone turned up a few times. V usage is TRBV9 and J usage is TRBJ2-2, with 14 bases aligning to TRBD2. The CDR3 spans 16 residues. V lost 5 bases, J lost 7 bases, and 7 bases stayed unmatched. From germline, CDR1 is SGDLS and CDR2 YYNGEE. CDR3 protein: CASSATSGGAIGELFF. Here the CDR3 DNA reads TGTGCCAGCAGTGCGACTAGCGGGGGGGCCATCGGGGAGCTGTTTTTT.

The chain couples TRBV21-1 to TRBJ2-1; TRBD1 reflects the table's D call only, with no check against the DNA. TRBV21-1 is noted as a pseudogene. The CDR3 covers 17 residues. The CDR3 region has the DNA TGTGCCAGCAGCTCCACTGGGGGACAGCTCTCCTACAATGAGCAGTTCTTC. It codes for CASSSTGGQLSYNEQFF.

The chain employs TRBV7-9 and TRBJ2-7; TRBD2 agrees at 10 bases. V was pared by 5 bases and J by 5 bases, with 12 bases of the junction left unmatched. Germline lookup yields CDR1 SEHNR and CDR2 FQNEAQ (reference sequence). This CDR3 is 16 amino acids long. The CDR3 DNA follows: TGTGCCAGCAGCGGCCTAGGGAGCGGGGGGGCCCACGAGCAGTACTTC. This gives the protein CASSGLGSGGAHEQYF.